A selection of T cell receptor beta chains follows, all from one sample in a study of chemoradiotherapy in HPV16-positive cancers. Produced via immunoSEQ multiplex PCR; TCRdb's table is partial and in-frame only. Among about 12,000 clones listed, less than 90% were seen once. This specimen consisted of blood, obtained from a patient who underwent chemoradiotherapy. These receptors were collected from a human donor with HPV-associated anogenital cancer. Each CDR3 is given with its conserved first and last residue. The order of the fields is D gene, V gene, clone size, J gene, CDR3 protein, CDR3 DNA. D genes are given only for firm matches. Rows give clone size only sometimes, using once, few, many, or a class for an expanded clone.

D: NA
V: TRBV5-5
size: NA
J: TRBJ2-5
CDR3: CASSKERVARTETQYF
DNA: TGTGCCAGCAGCAAAGAGCGGGTCGCGCGTACAGAGACCCAGTACTTC

D: NA
V: TRBV5-1
size: NA
J: TRBJ1-1
CDR3: CASSFGFEGTEAFF
DNA: TGCGCCAGCAGCTTTGGATTTGAGGGCACTGAAGCTTTCTTT

D: TRBD2
V: TRBV5-1
size: NA
J: TRBJ2-5
CDR3: CASSLGGREGETQYF
DNA: TGCGCCAGCAGCTTGGGCGGCAGGGAGGGAGAGACCCAGTACTTC

D: NA
V: TRBV7-9
size: NA
J: TRBJ1-1
CDR3: CASSLGRGSNAFF
DNA: TGTGCCAGCAGCTTGGGGCGGGGGTCAAATGCTTTCTTT

D: NA
V: TRBV9
size: NA
J: TRBJ1-4
CDR3: CASSVDEVRNEKLFF
DNA: TGTGCCAGCAGCGTAGATGAAGTTCGAAATGAAAAACTGTTTTTT

D: NA
V: TRBV7-9
size: NA
J: TRBJ2-2
CDR3: CASSPGNGELFF
DNA: TGTGCCAGCAGCCCGGGTAATGGGGAGCTGTTTTTT

D: NA
V: TRBV19
size: once
J: TRBJ1-3
CDR3: CASTFVAGNTIYF
DNA: TGTGCCAGTACCTTCGTCGCTGGAAACACCATATATTTT

D: NA
V: TRBV5-1
size: NA
J: TRBJ1-1
CDR3: CASSHRTANTEAFF
DNA: TGCGCCAGCAGCCACCGGACAGCGAACACTGAAGCTTTCTTT

D: TRBD2
V: TRBV7-3
size: NA
J: TRBJ2-5
CDR3: CASSRGGLETQYF
DNA: TGTGCCAGCAGCCGGGGGGGCTTGGAGACCCAGTACTTC

D: NA
V: TRBV9
size: NA
J: TRBJ1-1
CDR3: CASSPRVMNTEAFF
DNA: TGTGCCAGCAGCCCACGGGTCATGAACACTGAAGCTTTCTTT

D: NA
V: TRBV11-2
size: NA
J: TRBJ2-5
CDR3: CASSLIARETQYF
DNA: TGTGCCAGCAGCTTAATCGCCCGAGAGACCCAGTACTTC

D: NA
V: TRBV9
size: NA
J: TRBJ1-1
CDR3: CASSLGQLDTEAFF
DNA: TGTGCCAGCAGCTTGGGGCAGTTGGACACTGAAGCTTTCTTT

D: NA
V: TRBV7-2
size: NA
J: TRBJ1-6
CDR3: CASSRESSYNSPLHF
DNA: TGTGCCAGCAGCAGGGAAAGCTCCTATAATTCACCCCTCCACTTT

D: NA
V: TRBV19
size: NA
J: TRBJ2-1
CDR3: CASSIDSSDSEQFF
DNA: TGTGCCAGTAGTATAGATTCATCGGACAGCGAGCAGTTCTTC

D: TRBD1
V: TRBV27
size: once
J: TRBJ1-6
CDR3: CASSLDRGGSYNSPLHF
DNA: TGTGCCAGCAGTCTGGACAGGGGCGGCTCCTATAATTCACCCCTCCACTTT

D: NA
V: TRBV15
size: NA
J: TRBJ1-1
CDR3: CATSRAQGRLRTEAFF
DNA: TGTGCCACCAGCAGAGCCCAGGGCCGACTAAGGACTGAAGCTTTCTTT

D: TRBD1
V: TRBV7-3
size: NA
J: TRBJ2-7
CDR3: CASSPGTGYEQYF
DNA: TGTGCCAGCAGCCCCGGGACAGGGTACGAGCAGTACTTC

D: NA
V: TRBV2
size: NA
J: TRBJ2-7
CDR3: CASSEARRETGEQYF
DNA: TGTGCCAGCAGTGAAGCGAGGAGGGAAACGGGGGAGCAGTACTTC

D: NA
V: TRBV18
size: once
J: TRBJ2-1
CDR3: CASSPAYNSYNEQFF
DNA: TGTGCCAGCTCCCCCGCATACAACTCCTACAATGAGCAGTTCTTC

D: NA
V: TRBV9
size: NA
J: TRBJ2-5
CDR3: CASSRQLSETQYF
DNA: TGTGCCAGCAGCCGTCAGTTAAGCGAGACCCAGTACTTC

D: TRBD1
V: TRBV7-6
size: NA
J: TRBJ1-5
CDR3: CASSSGTGVSNQPQHF
DNA: TGTGCCAGCAGCTCTGGGACAGGTGTTAGCAATCAGCCCCAGCATTTT

D: NA
V: TRBV5-1
size: NA
J: TRBJ2-2
CDR3: CASSLRDGPGELFF
DNA: TGCGCCAGCAGCCTCAGGGATGGGCCAGGGGAGCTGTTTTTT

D: NA
V: TRBV7-9
size: few
J: TRBJ1-2
CDR3: CASSLGDWALNGYTF
DNA: TGTGCCAGCAGCTTAGGGGACTGGGCCCTAAATGGCTACACCTTC

D: TRBD2
V: TRBV5-6
size: NA
J: TRBJ2-2
CDR3: CASTLRIAGGFRTGELFF
DNA: TGTGCCAGCACCCTACGGATAGCGGGGGGGTTTAGGACCGGGGAGCTGTTTTTT

D: NA
V: TRBV18
size: NA
J: TRBJ1-2
CDR3: CASSPQGRGGYTF
DNA: TGTGCCAGCTCACCACAGGGGCGGGGAGGCTACACCTTC

D: NA
V: TRBV28
size: NA
J: TRBJ2-3
CDR3: CASSLRGDTQYF
DNA: TGTGCCAGCAGTTTAAGAGGCGATACGCAGTATTTT

D: NA
V: TRBV6-1
size: NA
J: TRBJ2-5
CDR3: CASTAYQETQYF
DNA: TGTGCCAGCACCGCGTACCAAGAGACCCAGTACTTC

D: TRBD1
V: TRBV29-1
size: NA
J: TRBJ2-3
CDR3: CSTTGDNGADTQYF
DNA: TGCAGCACCACAGGGGACAATGGCGCAGATACGCAGTATTTT

D: NA
V: TRBV2
size: NA
J: TRBJ2-3
CDR3: CASEDGGTDTQYF
DNA: TGTGCCAGCGAAGACGGAGGCACAGATACGCAGTATTTT

D: TRBD1
V: TRBV7-8
size: NA
J: TRBJ1-5
CDR3: CASSLGGQGRGQPQHF
DNA: TGTGCCAGCAGCTTAGGCGGACAGGGGAGAGGTCAGCCCCAGCATTTT

D: TRBD2
V: TRBV7-9
size: once
J: TRBJ2-1
CDR3: CASSFERGGHNEQFF
DNA: TGTGCCAGCAGCTTCGAGCGGGGGGGACACAATGAGCAGTTCTTC

D: TRBD2
V: TRBV7-2
size: NA
J: TRBJ2-5
CDR3: CASSLAVSGGQETQYF
DNA: TGTGCCAGCAGCTTAGCGGTCAGCGGGGGTCAGGAGACCCAGTACTTC

D: TRBD2
V: TRBV5-1
size: NA
J: TRBJ2-2
CDR3: CASSLGAGAVAGELFF
DNA: TGCGCCAGCAGCTTGGGAGCGGGGGCGGTTGCCGGGGAGCTGTTTTTT

D: NA
V: TRBV7-3
size: NA
J: TRBJ2-1
CDR3: CASGAGNEQFF
DNA: TGTGCCAGTGGTGCTGGCAATGAGCAGTTCTTC

D: NA
V: TRBV27
size: once
J: TRBJ2-3
CDR3: CASNEGDTQYF
DNA: TGTGCCAGCAACGAAGGAGATACGCAGTATTTT

D: NA
V: TRBV29-1
size: NA
J: TRBJ1-3
CDR3: CSVEDSGNTIYF
DNA: TGCAGCGTTGAGGACTCTGGAAACACCATATATTTT

D: NA
V: TRBV19
size: NA
J: TRBJ1-1
CDR3: CASSIWGGTEAFF
DNA: TGTGCCAGTAGTATTTGGGGGGGCACTGAAGCTTTCTTT